This T cell receptor (beta chain) was profiled in a study of T cells in Graves' hyperthyroidism and ophthalmopathy. Whole-study context: Prior to any treatment, at the point of initial diagnosis, peripheral blood was collected.

This clonotype was seen only a few times. The blood sample dates from first hyperthyroidism diagnosis, preceding any ophthalmopathy symptoms. The investigators amplified TCR beta CDR3 regions from RNA transcripts. The HTBI primer set served for first-round RT-PCR of the TCR CDR3. MiXCR, applied by TCRdb to the multiplex PCR reads, yields one record per CDR3 protein. In the table there are over 700,000 distinct CDR3 sequences, about 19% of which are singletons. CDR1 and CDR2 from the germline V gene are LGHNT and FRNRAP. V lost 6 bases and J 6 bases, leaving 11 bases between the germline ends. CDR3 length: 12 amino acids.

This sequence was found in a woman aged 50 to 60 with Graves' hyperthyroidism that later progressed to Graves' ophthalmopathy. The rearrangement uses TRBV12-5 and TRBJ1-1, with D uncertain. The sequencing input was blood. CDR3 bases: TGTGCTAGTGGCTCCTTTAACGCTGAAGCTTTCTTT. It is translated as CASGSFNAEAFF.